The 21 T cell receptor beta chains reported below all come from one sample, sequenced in a study of blood T cells in healthy people across ages. Next came a second PCR, run for about 6 to 11 cycles, which used a sample-barcoded 5' primer along with a J-beta primer mix. TCRdb re-called the 5' RACE reads through MiXCR, storing one row per CDR3 protein. The sample lists 650,000 to 800,000 distinct CDR3 sequences; around 42% were seen once. Material for sequencing was blood. These receptors originate from a man in his 60s in good health.

The chain employs TRBV20-1 and TRBJ1-6; 8 nucleotides match TRBD1. The CDR3 has 14 amino acids. V gave up 0 bases and J gave up 6 bases; unmatched junction bases: 1. Looked up from germline, CDR1 is DFQATT and CDR2 is SNEGSKA (reference sequence). The CDR3: CSAREDRANSPLHF. As DNA, the CDR3 is TGCAGTGCTAGAGAGGACAGGGCTAATTCACCCCTCCACTTT.

The rearrangement joins TRBV7-9 to TRBJ2-1; 8 nucleotides match TRBD1. J lost 1 base, V lost 5 bases, and 13 bases had no gene match. This CDR3 contains 18 residues. In germline, CDR1 is SEHNR, CDR2 FQNEAQ (reference sequence). CDR3 loop: CASSQPTAGGLSYNEQFF. CDR3 DNA: TGTGCCAGCAGCCAGCCCACCGCAGGGGGCTTATCCTACAATGAGCAGTTCTTC. The whole variable domain, filled in from reference TRBV7-9 and TRBJ2-1, reads DTGVSQNPRHKITKRGQNVTFRCDPISEHNRLYWYRQTLGQGPEFLTYFQNEAQLEKSRLLSDRFSAERPKGSFSTLEIQRTEQGDSAMYLCASSQPTAGGLSYNEQFFGPGTRLTVL.

As concerns this clonotype: At one boundary the junction diverges from the germline segment, which might be a read error. The V call is TRBV12-3 or TRBV12-4, the J call TRBJ2-3, with D perhaps TRBD1 (5 bases). The CDR3 loop spans 13 amino acids. This CDR3 is CAGSWQGADTQYF. The CDR3 nucleotides are TGTGCCGGCAGTTGGCAGGGTGCCGATACGCAGTATTTT.

This chain connects TRBV20-1 to TRBJ1-1; 7 positions match TRBD1. CDR3 size: 15 residues. Germline lookup yields CDR1 DFQATT and CDR2 SNEGSKA (reference sequence). Trimming took 3 bases from V and 4 from J; bases not matched to a gene: 11. The CDR3 sequence: CSASHGQARITEAFF. In DNA form, the CDR3 reads TGCAGTGCTAGCCACGGACAGGCGAGAATCACTGAAGCTTTCTTT.

This clonotype was counted only a few times. The gene calls are TRBV6-5 and TRBJ2-5; D unclear. From germline, CDR1 is MNHEY and CDR2 SVGAGI. The CDR3 has 14 residues. The V and J ends lost 5 bases and 5 bases respectively, with 15 bases between them. CDR3 sequence reads: CASSTPRLGETQYF. The CDR3 coding sequence is TGTGCCAGCAGTACACCCAGGCTCGGGGAGACCCAGTACTTC.

With respect to this clonotype: A much more abundant neighbour one base away suggests this may be a read error. The chain is built from TRBV10-3 and TRBJ2-1, with a possible D match to TRBD2 (5 bases). The CDR3 extends over 14 amino acids. V dropped 3 bases and J dropped 10 bases, with 16 bases sitting between them. From germline, CDR1 is ENHRY and CDR2 SYGVKD. DNA for the CDR3: TGTGCCATCAGTGAAAGAGCGGACTCCTACGAGCAGTTCTTC. Translated, it gives CAISERADSYEQFF.

This clonotype showed up just a few times. V usage is TRBV7-8 and J usage is TRBJ2-5, with TRBD1 identical over 8 bases. J lost 2 bases, V lost 3 bases, and 8 bases had no gene match. Per germline, CDR1 SGHVS and CDR2 FQNEAQ. The CDR3 totals 16 residues. The CDR3 here is CASSFNLRTGQETQYF. The CDR3 bases are TGTGCCAGCAGCTTTAACCTTAGGACAGGGCAAGAGACCCAGTACTTC.

In DNA, the CDR3 is TGCGCCAGCAGCCAAGAACAGGGGGCATACGAGCAGTACTTC. It encodes CASSQEQGAYEQYF. The V and J genes are TRBV4-1 and TRBJ2-4; 9 bases map to TRBD1. The DNA matches TRBJ2-7 better at its end, which makes the J call doubtful. This CDR3 spans 14 amino acids. Germline V gene sequence: CDR1 MGHRA, CDR2 YSYEKL.

This clonotype was detected only a few times. The chain recombines TRBV6-1 with TRBJ2-7, with D possibly TRBD1 on 5 matching bases. This CDR3 comprises 13 residues. The germline V gene has CDR1 MNHNS and CDR2 SASEGT. The germline V and J ends were trimmed by 10 bases and 5 bases, with 18 bases remaining between them. The CDR3 region is CATQLAGLHEQYF. The CDR3 DNA sequence: TGTGCCACCCAACTGGCAGGGCTCCACGAGCAGTACTTC.

A single count supports this clonotype. This chain joins TRBV20-1 and TRBJ1-2; no firm D call. This CDR3 has 11 amino acids. Looked up from germline, CDR1 is DFQATT and CDR2 is SNEGSKA (reference sequence). The V and J ends lost 3 bases and 6 bases respectively, with 8 bases between them. CDR3 DNA sequence: TGCAGTGCTAGGCGGATTAATGGCTACACCTTC. Protein: CSARRINGYTF.

At least ten counts were recorded for this clonotype. This chain joins TRBV5-1 and TRBJ2-7; D possibly uses TRBD1 or TRBD2 (5 bases each). The V end was cut by 3 bases, the J end by 0 bases, with 7 bases between. CDR1 is SGHRS and CDR2 is YFSETQ in the germline V gene. CDR3 size: 13 residues. The DNA for the CDR3 is TGCGCCAGCAGCTGGGACGGCTCCTACGAGCAGTACTTC. Translated: CASSWDGSYEQYF.

The chain couples TRBV7-2 to TRBJ1-1; 7 bases are shared with TRBD1. After removal of 4 bases from V and 2 bases from J, the junction contained 7 bases not matched to a gene. This CDR3 comprises 15 residues. CDR1 is SGHTA, CDR2 FQGNSA, per germline. CDR3 DNA sequence: TGTGCCAGCAGCTCCCAGGGACAGACCAACACTGAAGCTTTCTTT. It translates to CASSSQGQTNTEAFF. Filled out from reference TRBV7-2 and TRBJ1-1, the complete variable domain reads GAGVSQSPSNKVTEKGKDVELRCDPISGHTALYWYRQSLGQGLEFLIYFQGNSAPDKSGLPSDRFSAERTGGSVSTLTIQRTQQEDSAVYLCASSSQGQTNTEAFFGQGTRLTVV.

The CDR3 coding sequence is TGTGCCAGCACCAAAGCGGGGGTTTGGCAAGAGACCCAGTACTTC. Its protein is CASTKAGVWQETQYF. The V call is TRBV7-8, the J call TRBJ2-5; 8 nucleotides match TRBD2. CDR3 length: 15 amino acids. CDR1 is SGHVS, CDR2 FQNEAQ, per germline. V shed 7 bases and J 2 bases; nucleotides not matched to a gene: 9.

V and J are TRBV21-1 and TRBJ2-7. TRBV21-1 is annotated as a pseudogene. The CDR3 has 13 amino acids. The CDR3 nucleotides read TGTGCCAGCAGCAAAAAGGGATCCTACGAGCAGTACTTC. This gives the protein CASSKKGSYEQYF.

This clonotype has just a few counts. V usage is TRBV5-1 and J usage is TRBJ1-1; no definite D call. Germline loops: CDR1 SGHRS, CDR2 YFSETQ. This CDR3 is built from 14 residues. The V and J ends lost 5 bases and 1 base respectively, with 12 bases between them. The CDR3: CASRSDAWNTEAFF. The CDR3 DNA reads as TGCGCCAGCAGGAGCGATGCCTGGAACACTGAAGCTTTCTTT.

The V and J genes are TRBV7-2 and TRBJ2-3; no firm D call. This CDR3 region has 15 residues. Germline assignment: CDR1 SGHTA and CDR2 FQGNSA. Deletions cut 5 bases from V and 1 base from J, with 13 bases between. The CDR3 loop is CASSPGRERTDTQYF. The DNA for the CDR3 is TGTGCCAGCAGCCCCGGCCGTGAACGCACAGATACGCAGTATTTT.

This clonotype was counted between two and nine times. The chain has TRBV7-3 and TRBJ2-1; TRBD2 matches 7 bases. With V trimmed by 5 bases and J by 0 bases, 4 bases remained unmatched. The CDR3 is 15 amino acids. Germline CDR1 is SGHTA and CDR2 is FQGTGA. The CDR3 loop reads CASSPERGSYNEQFF. In nucleotides, the CDR3 is TGTGCCAGCAGCCCCGAGCGGGGCTCCTACAATGAGCAGTTCTTC.

CDR3 sequence (DNA): TGTGCCAGCAGCCAAGTTAAAGAGACCCAGTACTTC. It encodes CASSQVKETQYF. J is TRBJ2-5 and V is TRBV3-1; no definite D call. Germline V lookup: CDR1 LGHDT, CDR2 YNNKEL (reference sequence). Trimming pared 1 base from V and 3 bases from J, leaving 3 bases between. This CDR3 contains 12 residues.

The V gene is TRBV5-1, the J gene TRBJ1-2; the D is unclear. The germline CDR1 and CDR2 sequences are SGHRS and YFSETQ. This CDR3 contains 14 residues. V lost 0 bases and J 6 bases, leaving 12 bases between the germline ends. DNA of the CDR3: TGCGCCAGCAGCTTGGTACCGGCGGTCGATGGCTACACCTTC. The encoded protein is CASSLVPAVDGYTF.

This chain links TRBV7-2 with TRBJ2-3; 10 bases are shared with TRBD2. The CDR3 length is 16 residues. V shed 0 bases, J shed 5 bases, and the junction held 5 bases outside the gene matches. The germline V gene encodes CDR1 SGHTA and CDR2 FQGNSA. This chain's CDR3 is CASSLASGGPRDTQYF. CDR3 in DNA: TGTGCCAGCAGCTTAGCTAGCGGGGGGCCGAGAGATACGCAGTATTTT.

V is TRBV20-1 and J is TRBJ2-5; 8 positions agree with TRBD2. Trimming cost V 3 bases and J 5 bases; bases outside gene matches: 8. The CDR3 is made up of 14 amino acids. The germline V gene encodes CDR1 DFQATT and CDR2 SNEGSKA (reference sequence). The CDR3 DNA follows: TGCAGTGCTAGTGACGGGGGGGCCGGGGAGACCCAGTACTTC. Translation: CSASDGGAGETQYF.